This TCR beta chain was documented in a study of PD-1 blockade in classical Hodgkin lymphoma. Findings and caveats of the study: Similar baseline diversity was found in complete responders and newly diagnosed patients.

All the patients suffered relapse after autologous stem cell transplantation, and brentuximab vedotin exposure differed. Researchers report purifying CD4+ T cells from thawed PBMCs by magnetic negative selection. Patients' outcomes at their best amounted to complete response, partial response or progressive disease. As to this clone: Its antigen is undetermined.

The table came from immunoSEQ multiplex PCR; TCRdb's copy has only in-frame clones and leaves some out. The sample holds 31,000 or so clones, 85% to 90% seen once. Sequencing was performed on CD4+ T cells from blood, taken at baseline. The clonotype originates from a human donor with classical Hodgkin lymphoma.

The CDR3: CASSLVKGLAGSDTQYF. Written as DNA, the CDR3 is TGTGCCAGCAGCTTAGTTAAGGGACTAGCAGGTTCGGATACGCAGTATTTT. J is TRBJ2-3 and V is TRBV11-2; 9 nucleotides match TRBD2. The CDR3 runs 17 residues. Germline lookup yields CDR1 SGHAT and CDR2 FQNNGV. The junction had 11 bases not matched to a gene; V was cut back by 1 base and J by 6 bases.